These 16 T cell receptor beta chains were all obtained from the same sample, sequenced in a study of blood T cell repertoires in COVID-19. Sequenced by immunoSEQ multiplex PCR; TCRdb stores in-frame clones only, minus some. The data hold over 80,000 clones, with 90% to 95% observed a single time. The sample consisted of peripheral blood. The origin of the receptors is a human donor with active COVID-19. The donor label of this sample is uncertain.

The chain couples TRBV27 to TRBJ1-1; no definite D call. The CDR3 is 13 residues long. Trimming stripped 2 bases from V and 0 bases from J, with 4 bases between. Germline-derived CDR1 and CDR2 are MNHEY and SMNVEV (reference sequence). This CDR3 reads CASSLDMNTEAFF. CDR3 bases: TGTGCCAGCAGTTTAGACATGAACACTGAAGCTTTCTTT.

CDR3 DNA sequence: TGTGCCAGCAGCCAGACAGGAAACACTGAAGCTTTCTTT. Translating it yields CASSQTGNTEAFF. This rearrangement joins TRBV7-9 to TRBJ1-1; tentatively, D is TRBD1 (6 bases). The CDR3 runs to 13 residues. V lost 5 bases to trimming and J lost 2 bases, with 9 bases between them. Germline assignment: CDR1 SEHNR and CDR2 FQNEAQ (reference sequence).

This rearrangement joins TRBV19 to TRBJ2-3, with 11 bases aligning to TRBD2. The CDR3 runs 18 residues. The junction had 7 bases not matched to a gene; V was cut back by 0 bases and J by 2 bases. CDR1 and CDR2 from the germline V gene are LNHDA and SQIVND (reference sequence). CDR3 nucleotides: TGTGCCAGTAGTATAGAACACACTAGCGGGGGACACACAGATACGCAGTATTTT. It is translated as CASSIEHTSGGHTDTQYF.

V and J are TRBV5-1 and TRBJ1-1, with 9 bases that match TRBD1. Germline loops: CDR1 SGHRS, CDR2 YFSETQ. The CDR3 spans 15 residues. Losses at the gene ends were 0 bases for V and 4 bases for J; bases not matched to a gene: 4. CDR3 region: CASSLVTGGGTEAFF. CDR3 DNA sequence: TGCGCCAGCAGCTTGGTAACAGGGGGCGGCACTGAAGCTTTCTTT.

The rearrangement links TRBV18 to TRBJ2-2, with a tentative D call TRBD2 (6 bases). The CDR3 has 15 residues. Looked up from germline, CDR1 is KGHSH and CDR2 is LQKENI. Trimming shortened V by 2 bases and J by 6 bases, and 13 bases separated the two germline ends. The CDR3 coding sequence is TGTGCCAGCTCACCATCGGAGGAGGGCGCCGGGGAGCTGTTTTTT. Its translation: CASSPSEEGAGELFF.

The chain carries TRBV19 and TRBJ1-6; TRBD1 aligns across 8 bases. Germline V gene sequence: CDR1 LNHDA, CDR2 SQIVND (reference sequence). V dropped 4 bases and J dropped 10; count of bases not matched to a gene: 6. The CDR3 extends over 14 amino acids. CDR3 in amino acids: CASSTTGGDSPLHF. CDR3 DNA sequence: TGTGCCAGTAGTACCACAGGGGGAGACTCACCCCTCCACTTT.

The J gene is TRBJ2-7, the V gene TRBV6-2 or TRBV6-3; perhaps TRBD2 as D (6 bases). Per the germline V gene, CDR1 is MNHEY and CDR2 is SVGEGT. This CDR3 comprises 16 residues. V was trimmed by 6 bases and J by 2 bases, leaving 20 bases between them. The DNA of the CDR3 is TGTGCCAGCAGCCCTGACCTGGGGGGTATCGCCTACGAGCAGTACTTC. It yields the protein CASSPDLGGIAYEQYF.

The CDR3 region has the DNA TGTGCCAGCAGTACGACAGGGTTCGGAGATACGCAGTATTTT. Translation gives CASSTTGFGDTQYF. The chain combines TRBV27 with TRBJ2-3; TRBD1 matches 7 bases. This CDR3 comprises 14 residues. Germline CDR1 is MNHEY and CDR2 is SMNVEV (reference sequence). Trimming at V came to 5 bases and at J to 5 bases, leaving 7 bases not matched to a gene.

This clone was picked up one time. The chain combines TRBV23-1 with TRBJ2-7; 9 nucleotides line up with TRBD1. TRBV23-1 is reported as an ORF; its role is uncertain. The CDR3 is 15 residues long. Trimming took 3 bases from V and 3 from J; bases not matched to a gene: 6. The CDR3 DNA follows: TGCGCCAGCAGTCACGCCGGGACAGGGTGCTACGAGCAGTACTTC. Its translation: CASSHAGTGCYEQYF.

The genes are TRBV7-2 and TRBJ1-5; 7 nucleotides match TRBD1. J was trimmed by 6 bases and V by 3 bases; bases with no gene match: 17. The CDR3 is 18 residues long. The germline gives CDR1 SGHTA, CDR2 FQGNSA. The DNA of the CDR3 is TGTGCCAGCAGCTTTTCTTCCCTCGGACAGGAACCGGGTCAGCCCCAGCATTTT. This gives the protein CASSFSSLGQEPGQPQHF.

V is TRBV5-1 and J is TRBJ2-3; D is undetermined. The CDR3 sequence is 14 residues long. Trimming stripped 0 bases from V and 4 bases from J, with 9 bases between. Germline loops: CDR1 SGHRS, CDR2 YFSETQ. The CDR3 reads CASSLAFLSDTQYF. The CDR3 region has the DNA TGCGCCAGCAGCTTGGCCTTCCTATCAGATACGCAGTATTTT.

The V and J genes are TRBV19 and TRBJ2-6; D may be TRBD2 (7 bases). The CDR3 extends over 17 amino acids. V was pared by 4 bases and J by 1 base, with 14 bases between. The V gene's germline CDR1 is LNHDA and CDR2 SQIVND (reference sequence). CDR3 bases: TGTGCCAGTAGTAGACCTAAGGGGGGGTCTGGGGCCAACGTCCTGACTTTC. Translating it yields CASSRPKGGSGANVLTF.

The rearrangement uses TRBV29-1 and TRBJ2-1, with 11 nucleotides matching TRBD2. The CDR3 runs 14 residues. Germline CDR1 SQVTM, CDR2 ANQGSEA. Trimming removed 7 bases from V and 10 bases from J; junction bases left unmatched: 12. CDR3 in amino acids: CSARTSGGLPEQFF. In DNA, the CDR3 is TGCAGCGCCCGAACTAGCGGGGGACTCCCCGAGCAGTTCTTC.

The chain carries TRBV11-2 and TRBJ2-7; a possible D gene is TRBD1 (5 bases). Trimming left V 1 base short and J 0 bases short, with 16 bases between. There are 17 residues in the CDR3. CDR1 is SGHAT and CDR2 is FQNNGV in the germline V gene. The CDR3 region has the DNA TGTGCCAGCAGCTTAGCTCTTGGGCAGGGAAGCTCCTACGAGCAGTACTTC. This codes for CASSLALGQGSSYEQYF.

The chain uses TRBV7-2 and TRBJ2-2; 8 bases match TRBD2. The germline V gene has CDR1 SGHTA and CDR2 FQGNSA. V lost 3 bases to trimming and J lost 0 bases; unmatched junction nucleotides: 3. The CDR3 contains 16 residues. The CDR3 DNA is TGTGCCAGCAGCTTTAGCGGGGACACGAACACCGGGGAGCTGTTTTTT. This codes for CASSFSGDTNTGELFF.

The rearrangement uses TRBV6-5 and TRBJ2-1; 8 bases are shared with TRBD2. CDR1 is MNHEY and CDR2 is SVGAGI in the germline V gene. There are 16 residues in the CDR3. Trimming took 2 bases from V and 1 from J; bases not matched to a gene: 4. CDR3 region: CASSYSQRGSYNEQFF. CDR3 in DNA: TGTGCCAGCAGTTACAGCCAGCGGGGGTCCTACAATGAGCAGTTCTTC.